The rows below give T cell receptor beta chains drawn from one sample of a study of blood T cell repertoires in COVID-19. Sequencing used immunoSEQ multiplex PCR; TCRdb keeps in-frame clones, though not all of them. The sample has approximately 160,000 clones, less than 90% seen once. The sequenced sample consisted of peripheral blood. The receptors come from a man aged 18 to 29 with active or convalescent COVID-19. CDR3s include the opening cysteine and the closing phenylalanine or tryptophan. A D gene is named only where the DNA matches it firmly. Rows may omit the clone size; those that give it use once, few, many or a size class.

d_gene	v_gene	j_gene	abundance	len	CDR3nt	CDR3aa
-	TRBV6-5	TRBJ1-1	-	13	TGTGCCAGCACCGCTGGGGGGACCACTGAAGCTTTCTTT	CASTAGGTTEAFF
-	TRBV6-2/TRBV6-3	TRBJ2-7	-	16	TGTGCCAGCAGTTATACCTTCGGCAGGGATATCTACGAGCAGTACTTC	CASSYTFGRDIYEQYF
TRBD2	TRBV29-1	TRBJ2-3	-	16	TGCAGCGGGTATAGGGCTGGCGGGAGGGGTACAGATACGCAGTATTTT	CSGYRAGGRGTDTQYF
-	TRBV19	TRBJ1-5	-	16	TGTGCCAGTAGTCCCCGACATCGGCGTGAGGGTCAGCCCCAGCATTTT	CASSPRHRREGQPQHF
-	TRBV3-1/TRBV3-2	TRBJ2-3	-	14	TGTGCCAGCAGGCCCCAGGGCCTCACAGATACGCAGTATTTT	CASRPQGLTDTQYF
-	TRBV2	TRBJ1-2	-	12	TGTGCCAGCACCCCTCATGGGGGCGGCTACACCTTC	CASTPHGGGYTF
-	TRBV29-1	TRBJ1-5	-	12	TGCAGCGTTGGGGGGGACGATCAGCCCCAGCATTTT	CSVGGDDQPQHF
-	TRBV20-1	TRBJ1-1	-	12	TGCAGTGCTAGTCAGGGTTTTACTGAAGCTTTCTTT	CSASQGFTEAFF
TRBD2	TRBV6-5	TRBJ2-2	-	15	TGTGCCAGCAGTTCTAGCGGGGGGAACACCGGGGAGCTGTTTTTT	CASSSSGGNTGELFF
TRBD2	TRBV4-1	TRBJ2-3	-	18	TGCGCCAGCAGCCAGGCCCGCGGGGGGGGAGCTAGCACAGATACGCAGTATTTT	CASSQARGGGASTDTQYF
-	TRBV5-4	TRBJ2-2	-	15	TGTGCCAGCAGCTTCGATACAGGGAACACCGGGGAGCTGTTTTTT	CASSFDTGNTGELFF
-	TRBV15	TRBJ1-4	-	15	TGTGCCACCAGCAGAGTTCAAACAACTAATGAAAAACTGTTTTTT	CATSRVQTTNEKLFF
TRBD1	TRBV19	TRBJ1-2	few	15	TGTGCCAGTAGTGGCGGGACAGGGAGCTACTATGGCTACACCTTC	CASSGGTGSYYGYTF
-	TRBV5-6	TRBJ2-7	-	15	TGTGCCAGCAGCTTTGGTGGGAGGACCCTCTACGAGCAGTACTTC	CASSFGGRTLYEQYF
-	TRBV7-6	TRBJ1-4	-	17	TGTGCCAGCAGCCTAGGGGTTGGAGGGAACTTTAATGAAAAACTGTTTTTT	CASSLGVGGNFNEKLFF
TRBD2	TRBV18	TRBJ2-1	-	15	TGTGCCAGCTCACCTAGGACTAGCGCTTACAATGAGCAGTTCTTC	CASSPRTSAYNEQFF
TRBD1	TRBV6-1	TRBJ1-1	-	15	TGTGCCAGCAGTGACAAGGGGGCGCGACGGACTGAAGCTTTCTTT	CASSDKGARRTEAFF
-	TRBV10-2	TRBJ1-2	-	13	TGCGCCAGCAGTGGTTCCGGGGACTATGGCTACACCTTC	CASSGSGDYGYTF
-	TRBV19	TRBJ1-3	-	15	TGTGCCAGTAATGCGGACAGTTTCTCTGGAAACACCATATATTTT	CASNADSFSGNTIYF
TRBD1	TRBV5-1	TRBJ1-2	-	14	TGCGCCAGCAGCCCAGGGACAGACGACTATGGCTACACCTTC	CASSPGTDDYGYTF
TRBD2	TRBV27	TRBJ2-1	-	18	TGTGCCAGCAGTTTAACGGCTAGCGGGGGGGCCTATGGCAATGAGCAGTTCTTC	CASSLTASGGAYGNEQFF